These 25 T cell receptor beta chains came from one sample sequenced in a study of radiotherapy plus CTLA-4 blockade in lung cancer. Clones were read by immunoSEQ multiplex PCR, and TCRdb kept only the in-frame ones, dropping some. The table lists fewer than 35,000 clones, roughly three quarters of them singletons. Sample: peripheral blood, taken from a patient treated with radiotherapy plus ipilimumab. All receptors derive from a human donor with non-small cell lung cancer that progressed on radiotherapy plus ipilimumab.

The rearrangement joins TRBV7-2 to TRBJ1-1; unclear D gene. Looked up from germline, CDR1 is SGHTA and CDR2 is FQGNSA. Trimming removed 4 bases from V and 4 bases from J, with 16 bases in between. This CDR3 has 15 amino acids. CDR3 in DNA: TGTGCCAGCAGCTCCTCCGGGATGGGGAGCACTGAAGCTTTCTTT. Translating it yields CASSSSGMGSTEAFF. Full variable domain (outside the CDR3, taken from reference TRBV7-2 and TRBJ1-1): GAGVSQSPSNKVTEKGKDVELRCDPISGHTALYWYRQSLGQGLEFLIYFQGNSAPDKSGLPSDRFSAERTGGSVSTLTIQRTQQEDSAVYLCASSSSGMGSTEAFFGQGTRLTVV.

This chain links TRBV5-1 with TRBJ1-3; D unclear. The CDR3 length is 15 residues. Trimming removed 5 bases at V and 0 bases at J, with 12 bases between. Germline-derived CDR1 and CDR2 are SGHRS and YFSETQ. The CDR3 sequence: CASSYGGASGNTIYF. DNA of the CDR3: TGCGCCAGCAGTTATGGAGGAGCCTCTGGAAACACCATATATTTT.

V usage is TRBV28 and J usage is TRBJ1-4; unclear D gene. Trimming left V 5 bases short and J 0 bases short, with 13 bases between. The length of the CDR3 is 16 residues. Germline V CDR1 and CDR2: MDHEN, SYDVKM. CDR3: CASSLWGSATNEKLFF. The CDR3, as DNA: TGTGCCAGCAGTCTCTGGGGATCTGCAACTAATGAAAAACTGTTTTTT.

The chain couples TRBV6-5 to TRBJ2-1; tentative D call: TRBD1 (5 bases). The germline V gene has CDR1 MNHEY and CDR2 SVGAGI. This CDR3 is 14 amino acids long. Trimming left V 0 bases short and J 9 bases short, with 12 bases between. The CDR3 DNA follows: TGTGCCAGCAGTTACTCGACCAGGGCTAGTGAGCAGTTCTTC. Its protein product is CASSYSTRASEQFF.

The chain combines TRBV7-9 with TRBJ1-1; D call uncertain. Germline values: CDR1 SEHNR, CDR2 FQNEAQ (reference sequence). There are 11 residues in the CDR3. Trimming shortened V by 3 bases and J by 7 bases, and 6 bases separated the two germline ends. CDR3 sequence (DNA): TGTGCCAGCAGCTTGAGGGATGAAGCTTTCTTT. Amino acids: CASSLRDEAFF. Variable domain in full (rest from reference TRBV7-9 and TRBJ1-1): DTGVSQNPRHKITKRGQNVTFRCDPISEHNRLYWYRQTLGQGPEFLTYFQNEAQLEKSRLLSDRFSAERPKGSFSTLEIQRTEQGDSAMYLCASSLRDEAFFGQGTRLTVV.

V is TRBV28 and J is TRBJ2-7; D remains ambiguous. V was cut by 3 bases and J by 0 bases, with 9 bases left in between. This CDR3 is 14 amino acids long. CDR1 and CDR2 from the germline V gene are MDHEN and SYDVKM. The CDR3 loop is CASSFYGYSYEQYF. The CDR3 DNA sequence: TGTGCCAGCAGTTTTTACGGCTACTCCTACGAGCAGTACTTC.

A word on this clone: A read error may account for a junction end that differs from germline. DNA for the CDR3: TGTACCAGCAGTCCCGGGACGGTGAACACCGGGGAGCTGTTTTTT. This gives the protein CTSSPGTVNTGELFF. This sequence joins TRBV7-3 and TRBJ2-2; D could derive from TRBD1 or TRBD2 (5 bases each). CDR1 and CDR2 (germline): SGHTA, FQGTGA. The CDR3 consists of 15 residues.

The chain combines TRBV29-1 with TRBJ2-2, with D possibly TRBD1 on 5 matching bases. CDR1 and CDR2 (germline): SQVTM, ANQGSEA. V was trimmed by 0 bases and J by 7 bases, leaving 12 bases between them. The CDR3 runs 14 residues. CDR3 DNA sequence: TGCAGCGTTGAAGAAGTAGGGGTGGACGGGGAGCTGTTTTTT. Its translation is CSVEEVGVDGELFF.

The chain is built from TRBV28 and TRBJ1-1, with D perhaps matching TRBD1 (6 bases). Germline CDR1 reads MDHEN; CDR2 reads SYDVKM. The CDR3 loop spans 15 amino acids. Deletions cut 4 bases from V and 0 bases from J, with 12 bases between. CDR3 nucleotide sequence: TGTGCCAGCAGTTATCGGACAGCCATGAACACTGAAGCTTTCTTT. Encoded protein: CASSYRTAMNTEAFF.

The count of this clone is one. This sequence joins TRBV2 and TRBJ1-2; no firm D call. With 3 bases removed from V and 0 bases from J, the gap between germline ends came to 5 bases. CDR3 length equals 13 residues. Looked up from germline, CDR1 is SNHLY and CDR2 is FYNNEI. The CDR3 sequence: CASSEEANYGYTF. The DNA of the CDR3 is TGTGCCAGCAGTGAGGAGGCTAACTATGGCTACACCTTC. The variable domain in full, completed from reference TRBV2 and TRBJ1-2, reads EPEVTQTPSHQVTQMGQEVILRCVPISNHLYFYWYRQILGQKVEFLVSFYNNEISEKSEIFDDQFSVERPDGSNFTLKIRSTKLEDSAMYFCASSEEANYGYTFGSGTRLTVV.

The chain couples TRBV19 to TRBJ1-4; D remains unclear. The V and J ends lost 0 bases and 8 bases respectively, with 7 bases between them. CDR3 length equals 13 residues. The germline V gene encodes CDR1 LNHDA and CDR2 SQIVND (reference sequence). The CDR3 here is CASSIDYSEKLFF. The CDR3 nucleotides read TGTGCCAGTAGTATAGACTACTCCGAAAAACTGTTTTTT.

This clone has just one count. The rearrangement links TRBV5-1 to TRBJ1-2; possible D gene TRBD1, 6 bases. There are 15 residues in the CDR3. Trimming removed 2 bases at V and 3 bases at J, with 14 bases between. In germline, CDR1 is SGHRS, CDR2 YFSETQ. The CDR3 DNA follows: TGCGCCAGCAGCTTTGGGGGCAGCCCCTACTATGGCTACACCTTC. Amino acid sequence: CASSFGGSPYYGYTF.

V usage is TRBV11-2 and J usage is TRBJ2-5; no definite D call. The V gene lost 3 bases and the J gene lost 3 bases, with 5 bases spanning the gap. Germline V gene sequence: CDR1 SGHAT, CDR2 FQNNGV. The CDR3 covers 12 residues. The DNA for the CDR3 is TGTGCCAGCAGCTTCTCGGAAGAGACCCAGTACTTC. As protein: CASSFSEETQYF.

The rearrangement joins TRBV7-2 to TRBJ1-4, with no clear D. The CDR3 extends over 16 amino acids. Trimming left V 6 bases short and J 0 bases short, with 14 bases between. The germline V gene encodes CDR1 SGHTA and CDR2 FQGNSA. In DNA, the CDR3 is TGTGCCAGCAGGAGAGGAAACCACGCAACTAATGAAAAACTGTTTTTT. It specifies CASRRGNHATNEKLFF. Using reference TRBV7-2 and TRBJ1-4 for the parts outside the CDR3, the full variable domain is GAGVSQSPSNKVTEKGKDVELRCDPISGHTALYWYRQSLGQGLEFLIYFQGNSAPDKSGLPSDRFSAERTGGSVSTLTIQRTQQEDSAVYLCASRRGNHATNEKLFFGSGTQLSVL.

The J gene is TRBJ2-2, the V gene TRBV19, with D possibly being TRBD1 (6 bases). Germline CDR1 and CDR2: LNHDA and SQIVND (reference sequence). Trimming pared 5 bases from V and 5 bases from J, leaving 9 bases between. The CDR3 sequence is 13 residues long. The CDR3, as DNA: TGTGCCAGTAGTTACAGGGAGACCGGGGAGCTGTTTTTT. Its protein product is CASSYRETGELFF.

The chain uses TRBV11-2 and TRBJ2-1; 7 bases fit TRBD2. Germline CDR1 reads SGHAT; CDR2 reads FQNNGV. V dropped 1 base and J dropped 1; count of bases not matched to a gene: 13. CDR3 length: 19 residues. Here the CDR3 DNA reads TGTGCCAGCAGCTTAGGACGAAAAGTAGCGGGCACGTCCTACAATGAGCAGTTCTTC. Protein: CASSLGRKVAGTSYNEQFF.

This clone was recorded only once. CDR3 bases: TGTGCCAGCAGTTTAGGGTGGGGTGGACAGGTTAATGAAAAACTGTTTTTT. Residues: CASSLGWGGQVNEKLFF. J is TRBJ1-4 and V is TRBV28, with 7 bases fitting TRBD1. CDR1 and CDR2 (germline): MDHEN, SYDVKM. With 2 bases clipped from V and 4 bases from J, the junction kept 10 bases outside the gene matches. The CDR3 runs to 17 residues.

The V call is TRBV9, the J call TRBJ2-6; the D call may be TRBD1 or TRBD2 (6 bases each). Germline V gives CDR1 SGDLS, CDR2 YYNGEE. The CDR3 runs to 16 residues. V was pared by 0 bases and J by 4 bases, with 11 bases between. The CDR3 is CASSVGGAGGANVLTF. Written as DNA, the CDR3 is TGTGCCAGCAGCGTAGGGGGGGCCGGCGGGGCCAACGTCCTGACTTTC.

This rearrangement joins TRBV18 to TRBJ2-4; weak D call: TRBD2 (5 bases). V lost 4 bases and J 0 bases, leaving 13 bases between the germline ends. This CDR3 region has 16 residues. The germline V gene has CDR1 KGHSH and CDR2 LQKENI. This CDR3 reads CASSHSAGVAKNIQYF. In DNA form, the CDR3 reads TGTGCCAGCTCACATAGCGCCGGGGTAGCCAAAAACATTCAGTACTTC.

The gene calls are TRBV19 and TRBJ1-1, with 11 bases matching TRBD1. Germline V lookup: CDR1 LNHDA, CDR2 SQIVND (reference sequence). The V and J ends lost 9 bases and 2 bases, in that order; junction bases with no gene match: 2. The CDR3 is 13 residues long. CDR3 DNA sequence: TGTGCCAGCCGGACAGGGGGCAACACTGAAGCTTTCTTT. This gives the protein CASRTGGNTEAFF.

This clone appeared a few times. The chain uses TRBV30 and TRBJ2-1, with 10 nucleotides matching TRBD2. The trim removed 5 bases at V and 3 bases at J, leaving 4 bases unmatched. The CDR3 sequence is 14 residues long. In germline, CDR1 is GTSNPN, CDR2 SVGIG (reference sequence). CDR3 sequence reads: CAWGGLADYNEQFF. In nucleotides, the CDR3 is TGTGCCTGGGGAGGACTAGCGGACTACAATGAGCAGTTCTTC.

The rearrangement uses TRBV11-2 and TRBJ2-2; D is undetermined. Germline V CDR1 and CDR2: SGHAT, FQNNGV. CDR3 length equals 15 residues. V gave up 2 bases and J gave up 0 bases, with 7 bases separating them. CDR3 bases: TGTGCCAGCAGCTTAACAGCAACGAACACCGGGGAGCTGTTTTTT. It translates to CASSLTATNTGELFF.

This clone was counted once. CDR3 DNA: TGTGCCAGCAGCCCACTAGCGGGAGTGTACGAGCAGTACTTC. Translation gives CASSPLAGVYEQYF. This sequence joins TRBV7-2 and TRBJ2-7; 11 bases fit TRBD2. V shed 5 bases and J 4 bases; nucleotides not matched to a gene: 4. The CDR3 totals 14 residues. Germline V gene sequence: CDR1 SGHTA, CDR2 FQGNSA.

The J gene is TRBJ1-6, the V gene TRBV6-5; perhaps TRBD1 as D (5 bases). This CDR3 has 13 residues. Germline V gene lookup returns CDR1 MNHEY and CDR2 SVGAGI. Trimming left V 0 bases short and J 12 bases short, with 9 bases between. DNA for the CDR3: TGTGCCAGCAGTTACTCGGGGACTCTACCCCTCCACTTT. Translation gives CASSYSGTLPLHF.

The V call is TRBV7-2, the J call TRBJ2-2; D ambiguous. The V and J ends lost 6 bases and 7 bases respectively, with 15 bases between them. Germline CDR1 SGHTA, CDR2 FQGNSA. The CDR3 length is 14 residues. In DNA, the CDR3 is TGTGCCAGCAGTCCTGACGGTGTTGGCGGGGAGCTGTTTTTT. Its translation is CASSPDGVGGELFF.